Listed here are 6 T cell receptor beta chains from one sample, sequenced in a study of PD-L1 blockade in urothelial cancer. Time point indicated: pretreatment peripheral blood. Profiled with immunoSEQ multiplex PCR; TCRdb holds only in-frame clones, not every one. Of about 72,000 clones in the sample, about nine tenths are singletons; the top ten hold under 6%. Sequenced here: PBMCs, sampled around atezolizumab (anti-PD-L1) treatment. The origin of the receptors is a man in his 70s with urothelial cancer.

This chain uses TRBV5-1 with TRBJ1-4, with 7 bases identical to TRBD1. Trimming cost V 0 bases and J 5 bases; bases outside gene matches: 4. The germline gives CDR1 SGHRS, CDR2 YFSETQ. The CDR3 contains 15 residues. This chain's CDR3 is CASSLEARGNEKLFF. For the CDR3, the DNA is TGCGCCAGCAGCTTGGAAGCCAGGGGGAATGAAAAACTGTTTTTT.

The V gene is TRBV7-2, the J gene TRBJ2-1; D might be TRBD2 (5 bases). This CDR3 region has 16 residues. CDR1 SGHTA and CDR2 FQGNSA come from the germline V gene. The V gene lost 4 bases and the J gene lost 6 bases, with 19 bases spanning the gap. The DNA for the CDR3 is TGTGCCAGCAGCTCTATCAGCGGTGAGAGTGTCAATGAGCAGTTCTTC. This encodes CASSSISGESVNEQFF.

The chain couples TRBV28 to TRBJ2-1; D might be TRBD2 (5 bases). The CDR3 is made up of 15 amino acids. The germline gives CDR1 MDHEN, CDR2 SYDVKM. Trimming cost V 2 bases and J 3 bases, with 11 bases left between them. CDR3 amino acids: CASSLATADYNEQFF. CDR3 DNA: TGTGCCAGCAGTTTAGCTACAGCGGACTACAATGAGCAGTTCTTC.

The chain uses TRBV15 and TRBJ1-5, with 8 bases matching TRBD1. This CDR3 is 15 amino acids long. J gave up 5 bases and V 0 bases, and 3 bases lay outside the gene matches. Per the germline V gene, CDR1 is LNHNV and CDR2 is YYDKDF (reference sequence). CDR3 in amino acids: CATSRDGQGHQPQHF. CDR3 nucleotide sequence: TGTGCCACCAGCAGAGATGGACAGGGCCATCAGCCCCAGCATTTT.

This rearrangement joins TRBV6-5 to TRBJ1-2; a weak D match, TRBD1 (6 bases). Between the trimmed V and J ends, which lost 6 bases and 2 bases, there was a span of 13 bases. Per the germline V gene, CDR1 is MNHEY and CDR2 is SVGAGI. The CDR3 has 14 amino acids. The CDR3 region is CASRRTEGNYGYTF. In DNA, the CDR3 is TGTGCCAGCAGAAGGACAGAAGGGAACTATGGCTACACCTTC.

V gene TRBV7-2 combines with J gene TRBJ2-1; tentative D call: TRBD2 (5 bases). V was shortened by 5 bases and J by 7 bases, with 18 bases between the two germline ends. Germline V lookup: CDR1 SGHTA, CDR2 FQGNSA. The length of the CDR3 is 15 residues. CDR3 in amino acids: CASSGGDKGLNEQFF. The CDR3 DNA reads TGTGCCAGCAGCGGAGGAGACAAGGGCTTGAATGAGCAGTTCTTC.